Listed below are T cell receptor beta chains from one sample, sequenced in a study of cytomegalovirus exposure and HLA in healthy donors. The data were produced by immunoSEQ multiplex PCR, yet TCRdb's version contains in-frame clones alone and is incomplete. The sample consists of about 270,000 clones, about nine tenths of them appearing once. Sequenced material: PBMCs. These receptors all come from a man aged 35 to 55 in good health and CMV-seropositive. CDR3s include the opening cysteine and the closing phenylalanine or tryptophan. The D gene is left open where the match is weak. Clone size is given for some rows only: seen once, a few or many times, or a class if the clone is expanded.

TGTGCCAGCAGTTACTCCGCAGGGGCCTATGGCTACACCTTC,CASSYSAGAYGYTF,few,TRBJ1-2,.,TRBV6-5
TGTGCCAGCAGTCCTCAAGGCCAGGGGAGAAGGCAGAACTATGGCTACACCTTC,CASSPQGQGRRQNYGYTF,.,TRBJ1-2,.,TRBV28
TGTGCCAGCAGCCACACAGGGACTACTACCCCAACTAATGAAAAACTGTTTTTT,CASSHTGTTTPTNEKLFF,.,TRBJ1-4,.,TRBV7-8
TGTGCCTGGGGACAGGGGGCGGTGAGCTATGGCTACACCTTC,CAWGQGAVSYGYTF,.,TRBJ1-2,TRBD1,TRBV30
TGTGCCAGCAGTTCCTACTCAGGGGGCTCCTACAATGAGCAGTTCTTC,CASSSYSGGSYNEQFF,.,TRBJ2-1,TRBD1,TRBV28
TGTGCCAGCAGTCTTGCAGGGGCGACAGATACGCAGTATTTT,CASSLAGATDTQYF,.,TRBJ2-3,.,TRBV28
TGTGCCAGCTCACCAGGGACTAGAGGGGATGAGCAGTTCTTC,CASSPGTRGDEQFF,.,TRBJ2-1,TRBD2,TRBV18
TGTGCCAGTAGTAGACAGGGGGGTGGCACTGAAGCTTTCTTT,CASSRQGGGTEAFF,.,TRBJ1-1,TRBD1,TRBV19
TGTGCCAGCAGTTTCACAGGGAATCCCATCACGGATACGCAGTATTTT,CASSFTGNPITDTQYF,.,TRBJ2-3,.,TRBV6-5
TGTGCCAGCAGCGTCTCTTTAGCGGGAGCGGACTACAATGAGCAGTTCTTC,CASSVSLAGADYNEQFF,few,TRBJ2-1,TRBD2,TRBV9